This TCR beta chain appears in the sequencing data of a study of cytomegalovirus exposure and HLA in healthy donors. Study-wide results and limits: In an earlier analysis, in some 500 donors, most V segments appeared productive either ~87% or ~30% of the time. Information on immune exposure was restricted to one variable (CMV serostatus). TCR beta chains associated with HLA were, in a later analysis, more clonally expanded than equally common others.

The PCR used 60 Vbeta and 13 Jbeta primers. Using immunoSEQ multiplex PCR, the repertoire was profiled, and TCRdb retains in-frame clones only, with some absent. This sample has some 90,000 clones, with roughly four fifths found just once. Comments on this clone: Its antigen is not identified.

This CDR3 region has 13 residues. Germline V lookup: CDR1 MDHEN, CDR2 SYDVKM. V was shortened by 7 bases and J by 8 bases, with 17 bases between the two germline ends. This chain joins TRBV28 and TRBJ1-2; TRBD1 might be the D (5 bases). Sequencing was done on a sample of PBMCs. The source of this sequence is a human donor in good health. The CDR3 region has the DNA TGTGCCAGCAAAAAATCAGGGTTGGGGGGCTACACCTTC. It encodes CASKKSGLGGYTF.